Listed below are T cell receptor beta chains from one sample, sequenced in a study of PD-1 blockade in classical Hodgkin lymphoma. This table comes from immunoSEQ multiplex PCR, and its TCRdb copy is limited to in-frame clones, with some not included. Altogether some 5,400 clones are present, about 86% being singletons, with the ten largest covering 20% to 25%. The sample taken for sequencing was CD8+ T cells from blood. These TCRs come from a human donor with classical Hodgkin lymphoma. The CDR3 runs from the conserved cysteine through the conserved F or W. The order of the fields is V gene, clone size, J gene, D gene, CDR3 DNA, CDR3 protein. D genes are given only for firm matches. The listing skips clone size in some rows; elsewhere it reads once, few, many or a size class.

TRBV15,.,TRBJ2-5,.,TGTGCCACAAGTCCCGGGAGCGCCTCCAGGGAGACCCAGTACTTC,CATSPGSASRETQYF
TRBV5-5,.,TRBJ2-3,.,TGTGCCAGCAGACCCGAGGTCCCTACGCAGTATTTT,CASRPEVPTQYF
TRBV28,.,TRBJ2-2,TRBD1,TGTGCCAGCAGTATTACACAGGGGGCCGGGGAGCTGTTTTTT,CASSITQGAGELFF
TRBV6-1,.,TRBJ2-3,.,TGTGCCAGCAGTGACTTCGGTGGGGACTCAAAAGATACGCAGTATTTT,CASSDFGGDSKDTQYF
TRBV28,.,TRBJ2-7,.,TGTGCCAGCAGTTTATTTTTCGAGCAGTACTTC,CASSLFFEQYF
TRBV13,.,TRBJ2-6,.,TGTGCCAGCAGCCCCTCCTCTTCTGGGGCCAACGTCCTGACTTTC,CASSPSSSGANVLTF
TRBV7-9,few,TRBJ2-1,.,TGTGCCAGCAGCTTAGTCAGGGGCGGCCACAATGAGCAGTTCTTC,CASSLVRGGHNEQFF
TRBV25-1,.,TRBJ2-1,TRBD2,TGTGCCAGCAGTGAACCTAGCGGGAGTCTTGTCTCCTACAATGAGCAGTTCTTC,CASSEPSGSLVSYNEQFF
TRBV7-9,.,TRBJ2-1,TRBD2,TGTGCCAGCAGCCTACCGGGACTAGCGGTGGACAATGAGCAGTTCTTC,CASSLPGLAVDNEQFF
TRBV6-6,.,TRBJ2-7,.,TGTGCCAGCAGTCCCGGGGTGGACGGAGGCTACGAGCAGTACTTC,CASSPGVDGGYEQYF
TRBV7-9,.,TRBJ2-6,.,TGTGCCAGCAGACACGGACGGGTGGGAGGGGCCAACGTCCTGACTTTC,CASRHGRVGGANVLTF
TRBV30,.,TRBJ2-1,.,TGTGCCTGGAGTTTAGCGGCCAACTACAATGAGCAGTTCTTC,CAWSLAANYNEQFF
TRBV19,.,TRBJ1-5,.,TGTGCCAGTAGTATAAGTACCTTACCTCAGCCCCAGCATTTT,CASSISTLPQPQHF
TRBV5-4,.,TRBJ2-7,.,TGTGCCAGCAGCTCGGAACCGCAGAGGGCCTACGAGCAGTACTTC,CASSSEPQRAYEQYF
TRBV30,.,TRBJ2-1,TRBD2,TGTGCCTGGTTAGCGGGAGGAGGGTACAATGAGCAGTTCTTC,CAWLAGGGYNEQFF
TRBV5-5,.,TRBJ2-5,TRBD2,TGTGCCAGCAGCTTCGGAGCGGGAGTACAAGAGACCCAGTACTTC,CASSFGAGVQETQYF
TRBV29-1,.,TRBJ1-4,TRBD1,TGCAGCGGGCTGGGGACAGGGGCCGGTGATGAAAAACCGTTTTTT,CSGLGTGAGDEKPFF
TRBV30,.,TRBJ2-1,TRBD2,TGTGCCTGGAGGGGGGGACTAGCGGGAGACGTAGATGAGCAGTTCTTC,CAWRGGLAGDVDEQFF
TRBV5-3,once,TRBJ2-7,.,TGTGCCAGCAGCTCCTACGAGCAGTACTTC,CASSSYEQYF
TRBV25-1,.,TRBJ2-3,.,TGTGCCAGCAGTGAAAGTCAGGGTGGGGATACCCACACAGATACGCAGTATTTT,CASSESQGGDTHTDTQYF
TRBV9,few,TRBJ2-7,.,TGTGCCAGCAGCGTAGATCCCTATTGGTCCTACGAGCAGTACTTC,CASSVDPYWSYEQYF
TRBV7-8,.,TRBJ2-7,.,TGTGCCAGCAGCTATAGCGGCAGCTCCTACGAGCAGTACTTC,CASSYSGSSYEQYF
TRBV6-4,once,TRBJ2-1,TRBD2,TGTGCCAGCGCCGATTCAGCGGGACACAATGAGCAGTTCTTC,CASADSAGHNEQFF
TRBV7-9,.,TRBJ2-3,TRBD2,TGTGCCAGCAGCCGGACTAGCTGGGGCACAGATACGCAGTATTTT,CASSRTSWGTDTQYF
TRBV2,.,TRBJ1-1,TRBD1,TGTGCCAGCACCCTGATGGGACAGGGGACTGAAGCTTTCTTT,CASTLMGQGTEAFF
TRBV7-8,.,TRBJ1-5,TRBD1,TGTGCCAGCAGCACTCTAGACAGGGGCCGTATAGGGGGGCAGCCCCAGCATTTT,CASSTLDRGRIGGQPQHF
TRBV25-1,.,TRBJ2-2,.,TGTGCCAGCAGTGACCATGACAGCAACACCGGGGAGCTGTTTTTT,CASSDHDSNTGELFF
TRBV4-2,.,TRBJ1-1,.,TGTGCCAGCAGCCAAGAGGTTGGGGGAGCGAACACTGAAGCTTTCTTT,CASSQEVGGANTEAFF
TRBV19,.,TRBJ1-2,TRBD1,TGTGCCAGTAGTATTCCGGACAGGGACTATGGCTACACCTTC,CASSIPDRDYGYTF
TRBV7-5,.,TRBJ2-7,.,TGTGCCAGCAGCGCCGGGACTAGCGGGAGTAAGAGGTACGAGCAGTACTTC,CASSAGTSGSKRYEQYF
TRBV5-5,.,TRBJ2-1,.,TGTGCCAGCAGGTTGGGGGGTTGGAATGAGCAGTTCTTC,CASRLGGWNEQFF
TRBV6-4,.,TRBJ1-1,TRBD1,TGTGCCAGCAGCGCCGGGACAGCCAACACTGAAGCTTTCTTT,CASSAGTANTEAFF
TRBV27,.,TRBJ2-2,.,TGTGCCAGCACCCAGACTTTCTCGAACACCGGGGAGCTGTTTTTT,CASTQTFSNTGELFF
TRBV11-2,.,TRBJ2-2,.,TGTGCCAGCAGCTTATTGCTCGGGGAGCTGTTTTTT,CASSLLLGELFF
TRBV28,.,TRBJ2-7,TRBD1,TGTGCCAGCAGGGTAGAACAGGGGTCCCACTACGAGCAGTACTTC,CASRVEQGSHYEQYF
TRBV19,.,TRBJ2-7,.,TGTGCCAGTAGTATCTCAGCGGGCGTCGAGCAGTACTTC,CASSISAGVEQYF
TRBV6-1,.,TRBJ2-1,TRBD2,TGTGCCAGCAGTGAATGGGTAGGCGGGAGGGCCGCTCATTACAATGAGCAGTTCTTC,CASSEWVGGRAAHYNEQFF